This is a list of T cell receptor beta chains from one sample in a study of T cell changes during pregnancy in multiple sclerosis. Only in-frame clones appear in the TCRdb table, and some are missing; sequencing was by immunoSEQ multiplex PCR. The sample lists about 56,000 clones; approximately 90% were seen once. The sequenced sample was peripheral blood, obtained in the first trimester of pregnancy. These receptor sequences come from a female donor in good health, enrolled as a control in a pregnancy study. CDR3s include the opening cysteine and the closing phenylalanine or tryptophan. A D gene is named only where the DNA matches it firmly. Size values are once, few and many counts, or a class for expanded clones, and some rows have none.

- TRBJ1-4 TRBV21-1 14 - CARRWTGWYEKLFF TGTGCCAGGCGTTGGACAGGGTGGTATGAAAAACTGTTTTTT
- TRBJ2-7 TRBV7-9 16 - CASSLAVGYRIYEQYF TGTGCCAGCAGCTTAGCGGTAGGGTACAGGATTTACGAGCAGTACTTC
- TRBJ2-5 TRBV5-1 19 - CASSLAWAANRASQETQYF TGCGCCAGCAGCTTGGCCTGGGCAGCCAACAGGGCTTCTCAAGAGACCCAGTACTTC
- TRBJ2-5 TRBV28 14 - CASSFSGVQETQYF TGTGCCAGCAGTTTCTCGGGAGTACAAGAGACCCAGTACTTC
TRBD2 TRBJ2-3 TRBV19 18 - CASSNDRTSGSEGDTQYF TGTGCCAGTAGTAACGACCGGACTAGCGGGAGCGAGGGAGATACGCAGTATTTT
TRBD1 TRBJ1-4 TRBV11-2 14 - CASSLDRRREKLFF TGTGCCAGCAGCTTGGACAGGCGGAGGGAAAAACTGTTTTTT
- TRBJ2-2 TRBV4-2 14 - CASTGLTNTGELFF TGTGCCAGCACCGGACTGACGAACACCGGGGAGCTGTTTTTT
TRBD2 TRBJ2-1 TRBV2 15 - CARSPGLAALNEQFF TGTGCCAGGTCACCGGGACTAGCGGCGCTCAATGAGCAGTTCTTC
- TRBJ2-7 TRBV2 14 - CASSGGLALHEQYF TGTGCCAGCAGTGGAGGTCTAGCGCTCCACGAGCAGTACTTC
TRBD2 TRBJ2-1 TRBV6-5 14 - CASSLTSPNNEQFF TGTGCCAGCAGCTTGACTAGCCCCAACAATGAGCAGTTCTTC
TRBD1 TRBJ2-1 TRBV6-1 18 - CASSEKGWDRSRHNEQFF TGTGCCAGCAGTGAAAAGGGATGGGACAGGAGCCGACACAATGAGCAGTTCTTC
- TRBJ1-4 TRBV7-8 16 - CASSLQGTGSNEKLFF TGTGCCAGCAGCTTACAGGGAACAGGGTCAAATGAAAAACTGTTTTTT
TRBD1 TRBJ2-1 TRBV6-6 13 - CASSYEQGYEQFF TGTGCCAGCAGTTATGAACAGGGGTATGAGCAGTTCTTC
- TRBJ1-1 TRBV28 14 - CASRPLSGATEAFF TGTGCCAGCAGACCCCTCTCAGGGGCGACTGAAGCTTTCTTT
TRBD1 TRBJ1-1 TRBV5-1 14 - CASSQGQTYTEAFF TGCGCCAGCAGCCAGGGACAGACGTACACTGAAGCTTTCTTT
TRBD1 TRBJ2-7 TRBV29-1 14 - CSVLGQGMVHEQYF TGCAGCGTTTTGGGACAGGGGATGGTCCACGAGCAGTACTTC
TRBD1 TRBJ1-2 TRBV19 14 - CASSLRDRVHGYTF TGTGCCAGTAGTTTACGCGACAGGGTTCACGGCTACACCTTC
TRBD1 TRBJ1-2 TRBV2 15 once CASSSTGGAGNGYTF TGTGCCAGCAGCAGTACAGGGGGCGCAGGCAATGGCTACACCTTC
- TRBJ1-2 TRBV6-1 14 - CASSAAGRLDGYTF TGTGCCAGCAGTGCCGCAGGGCGCCTGGATGGCTACACCTTC
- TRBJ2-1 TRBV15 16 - CATSRVPLTTNNEQFF TGTGCCACCAGCAGAGTACCCCTAACTACGAACAATGAGCAGTTCTTC
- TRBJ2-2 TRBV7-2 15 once CASKRWAGGPGELFF TGTGCCAGCAAGCGCTGGGCAGGGGGGCCCGGGGAGCTGTTTTTT
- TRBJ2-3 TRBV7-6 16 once CASSSLGWTSTDTQYF TGTGCCAGCAGCTCACTAGGGTGGACTAGCACAGATACGCAGTATTTT
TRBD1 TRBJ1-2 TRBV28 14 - CASTTGQGNYGYTF TGTGCCAGCACGACGGGACAGGGGAACTATGGCTACACCTTC
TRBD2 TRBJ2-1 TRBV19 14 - CASSILAAYNEQFF TGTGCCAGTAGTATCCTAGCGGCCTACAATGAGCAGTTCTTC
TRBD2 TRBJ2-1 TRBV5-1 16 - CASSYLAGGNNNEQFF TGCGCCAGCAGCTACCTAGCGGGGGGGAACAACAATGAGCAGTTCTTC
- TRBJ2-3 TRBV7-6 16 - CASSLVAAASTDTQYF TGTGCCAGCAGCTTAGTAGCAGCGGCTAGCACAGATACGCAGTATTTT
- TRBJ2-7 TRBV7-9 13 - CASSLAVTYEQYF TGTGCCAGCAGCTTAGCCGTAACCTACGAGCAGTACTTC
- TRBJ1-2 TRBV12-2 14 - CASRLTGTNYGYTF TGTGCAAGTCGCTTAACCGGGACAAACTATGGCTACACCTTC
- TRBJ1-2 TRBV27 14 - CASRGGQFNYGYTF TGTGCCAGCAGGGGAGGGCAATTTAACTATGGCTACACCTTC
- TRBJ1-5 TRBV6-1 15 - CASTPIRSPAQPQHF TGTGCCAGCACCCCTATAAGATCCCCCGCCCAGCCCCAGCATTTT
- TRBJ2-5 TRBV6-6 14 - CASSYLEGEGTQYF TGTGCCAGCAGTTACTTGGAGGGAGAAGGGACCCAGTACTTC
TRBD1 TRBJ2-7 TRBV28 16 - CASSPRTGRFTYEQYF TGTGCCAGCAGTCCCAGGACAGGACGATTTACCTACGAGCAGTACTTC
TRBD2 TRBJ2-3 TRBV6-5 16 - CASSYIAGGPTDTQYF TGTGCCAGCAGTTATATAGCGGGGGGGCCCACAGATACGCAGTATTTT
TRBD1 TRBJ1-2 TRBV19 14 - CASRDRGIDYGYTF TGTGCCAGTCGGGACAGGGGGATCGACTATGGCTACACCTTC
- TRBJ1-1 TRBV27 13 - CASSSYGTNEAFF TGTGCCAGCAGTTCGTACGGGACAAATGAAGCTTTCTTT
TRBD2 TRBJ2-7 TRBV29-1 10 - CSVDAGEIVF TGCAGCGTTGATGCGGGAGAAATCGTCTTC
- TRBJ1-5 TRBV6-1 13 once CASRLEPHYPQHF TGTGCCAGCAGGCTCGAGCCGCACTACCCCCAGCATTTT
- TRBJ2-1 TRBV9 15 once CASSVDPRIYNEQFF TGTGCCAGCAGCGTTGATCCTAGAATCTACAATGAGCAGTTCTTC
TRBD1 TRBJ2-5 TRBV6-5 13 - CASSHRGQETQYF TGTGCCAGCAGCCACAGGGGGCAGGAGACCCAGTACTTC
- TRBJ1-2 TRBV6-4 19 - CASSDAPGAGGSANYGYTF TGTGCCAGCAGTGACGCCCCCGGAGCTGGCGGGAGTGCTAACTATGGCTACACCTTC
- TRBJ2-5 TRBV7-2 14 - CASSKTGTQETQYF TGTGCCAGCAGCAAAACAGGGACCCAAGAGACCCAGTACTTC